This T cell receptor beta chain was documented in a study of T cell responses to AZD1222 COVID-19 vaccine. Study-level results: Spike was spanned by vaccine-associated CD4 TCRs, with dominance at 160-218 and 743-854. The breadth and depth of Spike-specific TCRs increased once two AZD1222 doses had been given.

As regards this clone: The antigen remains unidentified.

Sequencing was performed with immunoSEQ multiplex PCR; in TCRdb, only in-frame clones are kept and a portion is missing. Seen here are approximately 150,000 clones, around 90% observed once, and the top ten hold about 3%. The CDR3 has 15 residues. CDR1 PRHDT and CDR2 FYEKMQ come from the germline V gene (reference sequence). Unmatched junction bases numbered 7, after V lost 5 bases and J lost 4 bases. This chain links TRBV13 with TRBJ1-2; 10 bases match TRBD1. The TCR originated in an adult in good health. The sample consisted of peripheral blood, taken on day 0 of AZD1222 vaccination. Here the CDR3 reads CASSNRDRGPYGYTF. The CDR3 DNA reads TGTGCCAGCAGCAACCGGGACAGGGGACCCTATGGCTACACCTTC.